The 28 T cell receptor beta chains presented below share a single source sample, sequenced in a study of shared clonotypes between healthy human individuals. Profiling relied on immunoSEQ multiplex PCR, and the TCRdb table lists in-frame clones only, not all of them. Of 700,000 to 950,000 clones listed, approximately 96% are singletons. Cells designated naive CD8 were CD45RO-negative and were positively selected for CCR7, with terminally differentiated effector memory CD45RA+ cells excluded. Sequencing was performed on naive CD8+ T cells sorted from blood. The receptors were sampled from a man between 25 and 39 years old in good health.

This sequence joins TRBV13 and TRBJ1-5, with no clear D. Trimming cost V 3 bases and J 7 bases, with 7 bases left between them. Germline V lookup: CDR1 PRHDT, CDR2 FYEKMQ (reference sequence). The CDR3 is made up of 12 amino acids. The CDR3 protein is CASSFGRQPQHF. The CDR3 nucleotides read TGTGCCAGCAGCTTCGGCAGGCAGCCCCAGCATTTT.

The genes are TRBV7-9 and TRBJ1-1; a weak D match, TRBD1 (6 bases). Germline CDR1 and CDR2: SEHNR and FQNEAQ (reference sequence). This CDR3 has 13 residues. Trimming left V 3 bases short and J 7 bases short, with 12 bases between. CDR3 amino acids: CASSFGTPFEAFF. The CDR3 DNA follows: TGTGCCAGCAGCTTCGGGACACCCTTTGAAGCTTTCTTT.

The chain combines TRBV14 with TRBJ1-2, with 8 bases that match TRBD1. V dropped 4 bases and J dropped 6; count of bases not matched to a gene: 13. CDR1 and CDR2 (germline): SGHDN, FVKESK. CDR3 length equals 16 residues. The CDR3 DNA follows: TGTGCCAGCAGCCTCATGTGGAGACAGGGGATCGATGGCTACACCTTC. Its translation: CASSLMWRQGIDGYTF.

The chain carries TRBV4-1 and TRBJ2-3; 8 nucleotides line up with TRBD2. The junction had 14 bases not matched to a gene; V was cut back by 5 bases and J by 4 bases. This CDR3 contains 17 residues. The germline gives CDR1 MGHRA, CDR2 YSYEKL. CDR3 nucleotides: TGCGCCAGCAGCGGAGCCTTAAGCGGGAGTAATGCAGATACGCAGTATTTT. This sequence encodes CASSGALSGSNADTQYF.

V and J are TRBV4-1 and TRBJ1-4; D might be TRBD1 (6 bases). Trimming cost V 0 bases and J 1 base, with 18 bases left between them. Germline V lookup: CDR1 MGHRA, CDR2 YSYEKL. The CDR3 has 19 amino acids. This CDR3 reads CASSQDRFRQELTNEKLFF. CDR3 coding DNA: TGCGCCAGCAGCCAAGATCGGTTCCGACAGGAGTTAACTAATGAAAAACTGTTTTTT.

The genes are TRBV13 and TRBJ2-3, with D perhaps being TRBD1 or TRBD2 (5 bases each). The CDR3 contains 15 residues. CDR1 is PRHDT, CDR2 FYEKMQ, per germline (reference sequence). V was cut by 3 bases and J by 3 bases, with 13 bases left in between. The CDR3 is CASSFGAEGTDTQYF. CDR3 DNA: TGTGCCAGCAGCTTCGGGGCCGAGGGAACAGATACGCAGTATTTT.

The V gene is TRBV5-6, the J gene TRBJ2-7, with TRBD1 matching 9 bases. In germline, CDR1 is SGHDT, CDR2 YYEEEE. The CDR3 extends over 16 amino acids. With 4 bases clipped from V and 3 bases from J, the junction kept 11 bases outside the gene matches. CDR3 sequence reads: CASSPLGQGDDYEQYF. As DNA, the CDR3 is TGTGCCAGCAGCCCCTTGGGACAGGGAGACGACTACGAGCAGTACTTC.

The J gene is TRBJ2-1, the V gene TRBV7-2, with a weak D call TRBD1 (6 bases). CDR1 is SGHTA, CDR2 FQGNSA, per germline. The CDR3 extends over 17 amino acids. V lost 0 bases to trimming and J lost 5 bases, with 17 bases between them. CDR3 DNA sequence: TGTGCCAGCAGCTTAGCAGGTGGCAGGGGATTTGACAATGAGCAGTTCTTC. Translated, it gives CASSLAGGRGFDNEQFF.

The chain employs TRBV10-3 and TRBJ2-3; D tentatively reads TRBD1 or TRBD2 (5 bases each). Germline CDR1 ENHRY, CDR2 SYGVKD. This CDR3 region has 14 residues. V shed 11 bases and J shed 0 bases, with 15 bases lying between them. The CDR3 DNA reads as TGTGCCCTCCGGGGCAGTCAAAGCACAGATACGCAGTATTTT. Amino acids: CALRGSQSTDTQYF.

The gene calls are TRBV15 and TRBJ1-5; TRBD1 might be the D (5 bases). Per the germline V gene, CDR1 is LNHNV and CDR2 is YYDKDF (reference sequence). Deletions cut 6 bases from V and 0 bases from J, with 18 bases between. The CDR3 is 17 residues long. CDR3 nucleotide sequence: TGTGCCACCAGGCCGGGCCAGGGTCTTTATAGCAATCAGCCCCAGCATTTT. Residues: CATRPGQGLYSNQPQHF.

As for this clone: The same CDR3 is also encoded by other DNA sequences in this sample. V usage is TRBV7-8 and J usage is TRBJ2-7; 11 bases align to TRBD2. Germline V gene sequence: CDR1 SGHVS, CDR2 FQNEAQ. The ends lost 5 bases at V and 0 bases at J; junction bases unmatched: 0. The length of the CDR3 is 14 residues. CDR3 sequence (DNA): TGTGCCAGCAGCACTAGCGGGAGCTCCTACGAGCAGTACTTC. This codes for CASSTSGSSYEQYF.

The chain combines TRBV14 with TRBJ2-2, with 7 bases lining up with TRBD1. Germline values: CDR1 SGHDN, CDR2 FVKESK. With 0 bases clipped from V and 1 base from J, the junction kept 5 bases outside the gene matches. This CDR3 region has 17 residues. The CDR3 DNA follows: TGTGCCAGCAGCCAAGAATGGTGGACAGGGAACACCGGGGAGCTGTTTTTT. This translates into CASSQEWWTGNTGELFF.

The V call is TRBV28, the J call TRBJ1-5; D gene ambiguous. Germline V gene data show CDR1 as MDHEN and CDR2 as SYDVKM. V was pared by 9 bases and J by 7 bases, with 16 bases between. The CDR3 totals 13 residues. CDR3 sequence: CASSLSEGQPQHF. DNA for the CDR3: TGTGCCAGTTCGCTGTCGGAAGGGCAGCCCCAGCATTTT.

This clone appeared a single time. J is TRBJ2-1 and V is TRBV4-2, with 11 bases aligning to TRBD2. V lost 0 bases, J lost 2 bases, and 6 bases stayed unmatched. Germline CDR1 and CDR2: LGHNA and YNFKEQ. The length of the CDR3 is 18 residues. The CDR3 reads CASSQDPSTSGTYNEQFF. The CDR3 coding sequence is TGTGCCAGCAGCCAAGATCCTTCGACTAGCGGGACCTACAATGAGCAGTTCTTC.

The gene calls are TRBV27 and TRBJ1-5; no firm D call. CDR1 is MNHEY and CDR2 is SMNVEV in the germline V gene (reference sequence). Between the trimmed V and J ends, which lost 9 bases and 0 bases, there was a span of 15 bases. This CDR3 has 15 amino acids. The CDR3 DNA sequence: TGTGCCAGTTCTACGGGATTAAATAGCAATCAGCCCCAGCATTTT. It yields the protein CASSTGLNSNQPQHF.

This rearrangement joins TRBV7-2 to TRBJ2-7; D is unclear. V was shortened by 0 bases and J by 3 bases, with 9 bases between the two germline ends. The CDR3 covers 14 residues. The germline V gene encodes CDR1 SGHTA and CDR2 FQGNSA. The CDR3 loop is CASSLAAEIYEQYF. CDR3 DNA sequence: TGTGCCAGCAGCTTAGCAGCAGAGATCTACGAGCAGTACTTC.

The gene calls are TRBV28 and TRBJ2-3; TRBD2 matches 14 bases. Germline values: CDR1 MDHEN, CDR2 SYDVKM. The CDR3 has 18 residues. The V and J ends lost 5 bases and 2 bases, in that order; junction bases with no gene match: 9. The CDR3 spells CASSPRTSGRLYTDTQYF. The CDR3, as DNA: TGTGCCAGCAGTCCCCGGACTAGCGGGAGGCTTTACACAGATACGCAGTATTTT. The full variable domain, rest sourced from reference TRBV28 and TRBJ2-3, is DVKVTQSSRYLVKRTGEKVFLECVQDMDHENMFWYRQDPGLGLRLIYFSYDVKMKEKGDIPEGYSVSREKKERFSLILESASTNQTSMYLCASSPRTSGRLYTDTQYFGPGTRLTVL.

Note on this clone: This sample includes further DNA sequences coding for the same CDR3. The chain links TRBV4-1 to TRBJ2-7; 7 positions agree with TRBD2. The trim removed 1 base at V and 2 bases at J, leaving 5 bases unmatched. CDR3 length: 15 amino acids. Germline V CDR1 and CDR2: MGHRA, YSYEKL. The CDR3 region has the DNA TGCGCCAGCAGCCAAGCGGCTAGCGGAACCTACGAGCAGTACTTC. This encodes CASSQAASGTYEQYF.

This chain joins TRBV5-1 and TRBJ2-1; D possibly corresponds to TRBD2 (5 bases). Trimming removed 8 bases from V and 13 bases from J, with 10 bases in between. CDR1 SGHRS and CDR2 YFSETQ come from the germline V gene. The CDR3 sequence is 9 residues long. In DNA form, the CDR3 reads TGCGCCAGAGACTACATACAGTTCTTC. It codes for CARDYIQFF.

In DNA, the CDR3 is TGCAGCGTTGAAGATTGGGGACAGGGCTCTAAGGCCTACACCTTC. As protein: CSVEDWGQGSKAYTF. V gene TRBV29-1 combines with J gene TRBJ1-2; TRBD1 agrees at 9 bases. V gave up 0 bases and J gave up 10 bases; unmatched junction bases: 12. Per the germline V gene, CDR1 is SQVTM and CDR2 is ANQGSEA. This CDR3 has 15 amino acids. The full variable domain, rest sourced from reference TRBV29-1 and TRBJ1-2, is SAVISQKPSRDICQRGTSLTIQCQVDSQVTMMFWYRQQPGQSLTLIATANQGSEATYESGFVIDKFPISRPNLTFSTLTVSNMSPEDSSIYLCSVEDWGQGSKAYTFGSGTRLTVV.

The V gene is TRBV7-3, the J gene TRBJ2-7; 12 nucleotides line up with TRBD1. The CDR3 extends over 20 amino acids. V was pared by 5 bases and J by 6 bases, with 23 bases of the junction left unmatched. Germline assignment: CDR1 SGHTA and CDR2 FQGTGA. CDR3 sequence reads: CASSKPEGTGGTRFVGEQYF. Written as DNA, the CDR3 is TGTGCCAGCAGCAAACCCGAAGGGACAGGGGGCACTCGTTTCGTCGGCGAGCAGTACTTC. The whole variable domain, filled in from reference TRBV7-3 and TRBJ2-7, reads GAGVSQTPSNKVTEKGKYVELRCDPISGHTALYWYRQSLGQGPEFLIYFQGTGAADDSGLPNDRFFAVRPEGSVSTLKIQRTERGDSAVYLCASSKPEGTGGTRFVGEQYFGPGTRLTVT.

This CDR3 is CASSRMGQSYEQYF. CDR3 coding DNA: TGTGCCAGCAGTAGGATGGGACAGAGCTACGAGCAGTACTTC. The rearrangement links TRBV25-1 to TRBJ2-7, with 7 bases that match TRBD1. The length of the CDR3 is 14 residues. Germline lookup yields CDR1 MGHDK and CDR2 SYGVNS. Germline trimming cut 5 bases from V and 3 bases from J; bases unmatched to any gene: 7.

V gene TRBV27 combines with J gene TRBJ2-7, with 7 bases lining up with TRBD1. The CDR3 is 13 amino acids. V lost 5 bases, J lost 4 bases, and 5 bases stayed unmatched. CDR1 MNHEY and CDR2 SMNVEV come from the germline V gene (reference sequence). DNA for the CDR3: TGTGCCAGCAGTGCAGGGGGATATTACGAGCAGTACTTC. It codes for CASSAGGYYEQYF.

J is TRBJ2-4 and V is TRBV20-1; D gene ambiguous. The CDR3 spans 11 residues. Trimming cost V 3 bases and J 15 bases, with 15 bases left between them. The germline gives CDR1 DFQATT, CDR2 SNEGSKA (reference sequence). The CDR3 region is CSARRPPYTYF. In DNA form, the CDR3 reads TGCAGTGCTAGGCGGCCCCCCTATACGTACTTC.

This rearrangement joins TRBV29-1 to TRBJ2-5, with D unclear. This CDR3 spans 12 amino acids. Germline CDR1 is SQVTM and CDR2 is ANQGSEA. The ends were cut back, 4 bases at V and 4 bases at J, with 10 bases in the middle. CDR3 coding DNA: TGCAGCGTTGTTTCCTTGGTAGAGACCCAGTACTTC. Protein sequence: CSVVSLVETQYF.

This rearrangement joins TRBV5-1 to TRBJ2-7; 8 positions match TRBD2. Germline V gives CDR1 SGHRS, CDR2 YFSETQ. There are 15 residues in the CDR3. The V and J ends lost 3 bases and 1 base, in that order; junction bases with no gene match: 6. The DNA of the CDR3 is TGCGCCAGCAGCTGGAAGCGGGAGCCTTCCTACGAGCAGTACTTC. It translates to CASSWKREPSYEQYF.

The J gene is TRBJ1-1, the V gene TRBV15; 9 nucleotides agree with TRBD1. Looked up from germline, CDR1 is LNHNV and CDR2 is YYDKDF (reference sequence). This CDR3 is 15 amino acids long. The V segment lost 5 bases and the J segment 1 base; nucleotides outside the gene matches: 5. The CDR3 is CATSWDRAPNTEAFF. The CDR3 DNA reads as TGTGCCACCAGCTGGGACAGGGCCCCGAACACTGAAGCTTTCTTT.

This chain joins TRBV5-1 and TRBJ2-1; 7 bases are shared with TRBD1. Germline V gene data show CDR1 as SGHRS and CDR2 as YFSETQ. The CDR3 is 15 amino acids. V was pared by 4 bases and J by 2 bases, with 6 bases of the junction left unmatched. The CDR3 is CASSPTGTAYNEQFF. CDR3 coding DNA: TGCGCCAGCAGCCCGACCGGGACAGCCTACAATGAGCAGTTCTTC.